A selection of T cell receptor beta chains follows, all from one sample in a study. A single record per CDR3 protein comes from TCRdb applying MiXCR to the 5' RACE reads. The sample lists nearly 40,000 distinct CDR3 sequences; about 20% were seen once. Sequenced material: naive CD4+ T cells sorted from a lymph node. The receptors here all came from a female donor with breast cancer. Each CDR3 is given with its conserved first and last residue. Each record gives: clone size, D gene, J gene, V gene, CDR3 DNA, CDR3 protein. The D gene is left open where the match is weak. A row's size may be missing; if present it is once, few, many or a size class.

abundance: many
d_gene: TRBD2
j_gene: TRBJ2-2
v_gene: TRBV20-1
CDR3nt: TGCAGTGCCAGAGCGGGTAGCGGGAGTACTGGGGAGCTGTTTTTT
CDR3aa: CSARAGSGSTGELFF

abundance: .
d_gene: TRBD1
j_gene: TRBJ2-2
v_gene: TRBV24-1
CDR3nt: TGTGCCACCAGTGATAACCGGGACAGGACCGGGGGGCTGTTTTTT
CDR3aa: CATSDNRDRTGGLFF

abundance: .
d_gene: .
j_gene: TRBJ2-1
v_gene: TRBV7-2
CDR3nt: TGTGCCAGCAGCTCTCAATACAATGAGCAGTTCTTC
CDR3aa: CASSSQYNEQFF

abundance: few
d_gene: .
j_gene: TRBJ1-2
v_gene: TRBV5-6
CDR3nt: TGTGCCACCCAAGACCGTCGGGACTATGGCTACACCTTC
CDR3aa: CATQDRRDYGYTF

abundance: many
d_gene: TRBD1
j_gene: TRBJ2-1
v_gene: TRBV12-3/TRBV12-4
CDR3nt: TGTGCCTCACAGGCGGGACAGGACACCTACAATGAGCAGTTCTTC
CDR3aa: CASQAGQDTYNEQFF

abundance: few
d_gene: .
j_gene: TRBJ1-5
v_gene: TRBV20-1
CDR3nt: TGCAGTGCTAGTAACAACCGCCGGGAGCAAGGTCAGCCCCAGCATTTT
CDR3aa: CSASNNRREQGQPQHF

abundance: few
d_gene: .
j_gene: TRBJ2-3
v_gene: TRBV7-2
CDR3nt: TGTGCCAGCAGCTTATTAGGCACAGATACGCAGTATTTT
CDR3aa: CASSLLGTDTQYF

abundance: .
d_gene: .
j_gene: TRBJ1-4
v_gene: TRBV29-1
CDR3nt: TGCAGCGTTTCCCCGGGGCAGGGAAGGGAAAAACTGTTGTTT
CDR3aa: CSVSPGQGREKLLF

abundance: .
d_gene: TRBD1
j_gene: TRBJ2-1
v_gene: TRBV24-1
CDR3nt: TGTGCCACCAGTGACTGGACAGGAAGCAATGAGCAGTTCTTC
CDR3aa: CATSDWTGSNEQFF

abundance: few
d_gene: .
j_gene: TRBJ2-6
v_gene: TRBV5-1
CDR3nt: TGCGCCAGCAGCCTAGGGAAAGGAAGTCCCTCTGGGGCCAACGTCCTGACTTTC
CDR3aa: CASSLGKGSPSGANVLTF

abundance: many
d_gene: TRBD1
j_gene: TRBJ2-5
v_gene: TRBV7-6
CDR3nt: TGTGCCAGCAGCTGGGGTACAGGGGGCCAAGAGACCCAGTACTTC
CDR3aa: CASSWGTGGQETQYF

abundance: many
d_gene: TRBD1
j_gene: TRBJ2-6
v_gene: TRBV6-5
CDR3nt: TGTGCCAGCAGTGCTACAGGGGCTGGGGCCAACGTCCTGACTTTC
CDR3aa: CASSATGAGANVLTF

abundance: .
d_gene: .
j_gene: TRBJ2-3
v_gene: TRBV20-1
CDR3nt: TGCAGTGCTAGTGGACGGGAGCGGATCACAGATACGCAGTATTTT
CDR3aa: CSASGRERITDTQYF

abundance: few
d_gene: .
j_gene: TRBJ2-1
v_gene: TRBV12-3/TRBV12-4
CDR3nt: TGTGCCAGCAGTTGGAGCTCCTACAATGAGCAGTTCTTC
CDR3aa: CASSWSSYNEQFF

abundance: .
d_gene: .
j_gene: TRBJ1-5
v_gene: TRBV12-3/TRBV12-4
CDR3nt: TGTGCCAGCAGTTTAGCGGAGAATCAGCCCCAGCATTTT
CDR3aa: CASSLAENQPQHF

abundance: .
d_gene: .
j_gene: TRBJ1-1
v_gene: TRBV5-1
CDR3nt: TGCGCCAGCACCCTTTCCGCGGACATGAACACTGAAGCTTTCTTT
CDR3aa: CASTLSADMNTEAFF

abundance: few
d_gene: .
j_gene: TRBJ2-7
v_gene: TRBV20-1
CDR3nt: TGCAGTGCTAGTGAAAACTACGAGCAGTACTTC
CDR3aa: CSASENYEQYF

abundance: many
d_gene: TRBD2
j_gene: TRBJ2-7
v_gene: TRBV6-6
CDR3nt: TGTGCCAGCAGTAACCAAAAGCGGGAGAGTTACGAGCAGTACTTC
CDR3aa: CASSNQKRESYEQYF

abundance: few
d_gene: .
j_gene: TRBJ1-2
v_gene: TRBV5-1
CDR3nt: TGCGCCAGCAGCTTGGATTTGATTTCCTATGGCTACACCTTC
CDR3aa: CASSLDLISYGYTF

abundance: .
d_gene: TRBD2
j_gene: TRBJ2-1
v_gene: TRBV7-2
CDR3nt: TGTGCCAGCAGTCCGGGACTAGCGGGAAAAAATAAGGAGTTCTTC
CDR3aa: CASSPGLAGKNKEFF

abundance: few
d_gene: .
j_gene: TRBJ1-1
v_gene: TRBV7-9
CDR3nt: TGTGCCAGCAGCCCCTGGGGAAGCAACACTGAAGCTTTCTTT
CDR3aa: CASSPWGSNTEAFF

abundance: few
d_gene: .
j_gene: TRBJ1-4
v_gene: TRBV7-9
CDR3nt: TGTGCCAGCACGGGGACTGCCAATGAAAAACTGTTTTTT
CDR3aa: CASTGTANEKLFF

abundance: .
d_gene: .
j_gene: TRBJ2-1
v_gene: TRBV5-1
CDR3nt: TGCGACAGCAGCTTGTTTTCAGGGGCCGACTCCTACAATGAGCAGTTCTTC
CDR3aa: CDSSLFSGADSYNEQFF

abundance: many
d_gene: .
j_gene: TRBJ2-7
v_gene: TRBV6-1
CDR3nt: TGTGCCAGCAGTGAAAATCCGGCAGGATCCTACGAGCAGTACTTC
CDR3aa: CASSENPAGSYEQYF

abundance: few
d_gene: .
j_gene: TRBJ1-2
v_gene: TRBV15
CDR3nt: TGTGCCACCAGCGAGAGACAGTCCTATGGCTACACCTTC
CDR3aa: CATSERQSYGYTF

abundance: few
d_gene: TRBD1
j_gene: TRBJ2-4
v_gene: TRBV6-2/TRBV6-3
CDR3nt: TGTGCCAGCAGTTACCGGGACAGGGTTATCAACATTCAGTACTTC
CDR3aa: CASSYRDRVINIQYF

abundance: few
d_gene: TRBD1
j_gene: TRBJ2-1
v_gene: TRBV5-1
CDR3nt: TGCGCCAGCAGCTTGATTCAGGGGGCCTACAATGAGCAGTTCTTC
CDR3aa: CASSLIQGAYNEQFF

abundance: many
d_gene: .
j_gene: TRBJ2-3
v_gene: TRBV5-1
CDR3nt: TGCGCCAGCAGCATTAGTAGCACAGATACGCAGTATTTT
CDR3aa: CASSISSTDTQYF

abundance: .
d_gene: .
j_gene: TRBJ1-1
v_gene: TRBV6-1
CDR3nt: TGTGCCAGCCTTGACAGTTTGAACACTGAAGCTTTCTTT
CDR3aa: CASLDSLNTEAFF

abundance: many
d_gene: .
j_gene: TRBJ2-5
v_gene: TRBV25-1
CDR3nt: TGTGCCAGCAGTGGTACTGGGGGATATGACGCCCAGTACTTC
CDR3aa: CASSGTGGYDAQYF

abundance: few
d_gene: .
j_gene: TRBJ1-5
v_gene: TRBV2
CDR3nt: TGTGCCAGCAGTGAAGGGGTCTCGGGGAATCAGCCCCAGCATTTT
CDR3aa: CASSEGVSGNQPQHF

abundance: few
d_gene: .
j_gene: TRBJ2-1
v_gene: TRBV2
CDR3nt: TGTGCCAGCAGGGCGGGCCGGCAAAATGAGCAGTTCTTC
CDR3aa: CASRAGRQNEQFF

abundance: .
d_gene: .
j_gene: TRBJ2-1
v_gene: TRBV24-1
CDR3nt: TGTGCCACCAGTGACCCAGGACGGAGCAATGAGCAGTTCTTC
CDR3aa: CATSDPGRSNEQFF

abundance: .
d_gene: .
j_gene: TRBJ2-7
v_gene: TRBV15
CDR3nt: TGTGCCACCAGCAGAGATGGTGACGAGCAGTACTTC
CDR3aa: CATSRDGDEQYF

abundance: .
d_gene: .
j_gene: TRBJ2-5
v_gene: TRBV19
CDR3nt: TGTGCCAGTAGTTCGTCGGATCAAGAGACCCAGTACTTC
CDR3aa: CASSSSDQETQYF

abundance: many
d_gene: .
j_gene: TRBJ2-7
v_gene: TRBV7-9
CDR3nt: TGTGCCAGCAGCTCGCGACAGAATGCCTACGAGCAGTACTTC
CDR3aa: CASSSRQNAYEQYF

abundance: few
d_gene: TRBD1
j_gene: TRBJ2-7
v_gene: TRBV7-2
CDR3nt: TGTGCCAGCAGCTCAACCGGGACAGGGGGACTCTACGAGCAGTACTTC
CDR3aa: CASSSTGTGGLYEQYF

abundance: .
d_gene: .
j_gene: TRBJ1-2
v_gene: TRBV28
CDR3nt: TGTGCCAGCAGTTCTCGACCCACTAACGACTACACCTTC
CDR3aa: CASSSRPTNDYTF

abundance: many
d_gene: .
j_gene: TRBJ1-1
v_gene: TRBV11-2
CDR3nt: TGTGCCAGCAGCTTCGCGGGCTTAGGGAACACTGAAGCTTTCTTT
CDR3aa: CASSFAGLGNTEAFF

abundance: .
d_gene: .
j_gene: TRBJ1-4
v_gene: TRBV20-1
CDR3nt: TGCAGTGCTAGAGATCTAAGTGACCTCTGGGGAAAACTGTTTTTT
CDR3aa: CSARDLSDLWGKLFF

abundance: .
d_gene: .
j_gene: TRBJ2-7
v_gene: TRBV7-2
CDR3nt: TGTGCCAGCAGCCCCCGGACTGGAGAGCAGTACTTC
CDR3aa: CASSPRTGEQYF

abundance: medium-sized
d_gene: .
j_gene: TRBJ2-3
v_gene: TRBV7-2
CDR3nt: TGTGCCAGCAGCCTCACAGATACGCAGTATTTT
CDR3aa: CASSLTDTQYF

abundance: many
d_gene: .
j_gene: TRBJ1-2
v_gene: TRBV4-2
CDR3nt: TGTGCCAGCAGCCAAGACTCCGGACTCTATGGCTACACCTTC
CDR3aa: CASSQDSGLYGYTF

abundance: .
d_gene: TRBD1
j_gene: TRBJ1-2
v_gene: TRBV7-9
CDR3nt: TGTGCCAGCAGCCTCGGACAGGGACATGACTACACCTTC
CDR3aa: CASSLGQGHDYTF